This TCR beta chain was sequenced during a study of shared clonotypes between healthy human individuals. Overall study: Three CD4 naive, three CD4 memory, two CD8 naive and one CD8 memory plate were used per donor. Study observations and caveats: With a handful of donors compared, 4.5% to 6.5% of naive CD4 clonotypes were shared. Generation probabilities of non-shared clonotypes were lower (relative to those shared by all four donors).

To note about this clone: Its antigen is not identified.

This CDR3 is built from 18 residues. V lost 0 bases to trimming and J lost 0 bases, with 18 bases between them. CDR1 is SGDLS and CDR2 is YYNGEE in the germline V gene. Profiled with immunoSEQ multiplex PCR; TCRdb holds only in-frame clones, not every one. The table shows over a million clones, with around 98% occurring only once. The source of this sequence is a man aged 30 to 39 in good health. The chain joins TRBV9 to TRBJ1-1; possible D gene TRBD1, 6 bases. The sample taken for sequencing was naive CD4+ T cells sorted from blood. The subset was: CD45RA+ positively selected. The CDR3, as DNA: TGTGCCAGCAGCGTAGGCCCAGGGGTCCTAAGAATGAACACTGAAGCTTTCTTT. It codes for CASSVGPGVLRMNTEAFF.